This T cell receptor beta chain was sequenced during a study of tumor-infiltrating lymphocytes in oesophageal squamous cell carcinoma (dated by TCRdb to the mid-2010s). V loses 0 bases, J loses 7 bases, and the germline ends lie 15 bases apart. The CDR3, cysteine through phenylalanine, is 15 amino acids long. Only CDR3 DNA remains: 45 bases, in frame from the first base. In the germline V gene, CDR1 corresponds to SGDLS and CDR2 to YYNGEE. The method behind the library was PCR. TCRdb shows the sequencer as Illumina HiSeq 2000. TCRdb reprocessing: public reads trimmed at Q25 with fastp, clones called with MiXCR, in-frame beta chains kept. A single entry per CDR3 protein holds the most common genes and DNA from its merged rows. Across this sample there are approximately 19,000 distinct CDR3 sequences, with approximately 50% seen only once. The ten largest clonotypes hold about 25% of the sample. This clonotype occurred a few times. Its antigen has not been determined. No base quality values were provided; no much bigger clone lies one nucleotide off.

The chain joins TRBV9 to TRBJ2-3; D gene: possibly TRBD2, on 7 matching bases. The sequenced sample consisted of esophageal tumor tissue. The origin of this receptor is a male donor with esophageal squamous cell carcinoma. The CDR3 reads CASSVGRGGGYTQYF. The DNA sequence is as follows: TGTGCCAGCAGCGTAGGGCGCGGGGGCGGTTATACGCAGTATTTT.